This is a list of T cell receptor beta chains from one sample in a study of response to subunit inactivated influenza vaccine. TCRdb re-derived calls from the RT-PCR reads in MiXCR, one entry per CDR3 protein. The sample has about 650,000 distinct CDR3 sequences; less than 15% are singletons. The starting material was PBMCs from blood, obtained around 15 days before vaccination. The source is a man in his fifties or sixties who received an inactivated influenza vaccine. Each CDR3 is given with its conserved first and last residue. D genes are given only for firm matches. Part of the rows lack a size; the others show once, few, many or a class for expanded clones.

CASSLFRGTAQETQYF | TGTGCCAGCAGCTTATTTCGGGGGACGGCTCAAGAGACCCAGTACTTC | few | NA | TRBJ2-5 | TRBV7-2
CASSLGQGARYTF | TGTGCCAGCAGCTTGGGACAGGGGGCACGCTACACCTTC | many | TRBD1 | TRBJ1-2 | TRBV11-2
CASSQDQPAANEKLFF | TGTGCCAGCAGCCAAGATCAGCCGGCGGCTAATGAAAAACTGTTTTTT | few | NA | TRBJ1-4 | TRBV4-2
CASSIGTGFQPQHF | TGTGCCAGTAGTATAGGGACAGGGTTTCAGCCCCAGCATTTT | NA | TRBD1 | TRBJ1-5 | TRBV19
CSARDRLKGEYEQYF | TGCAGTGCTAGAGATCGTCTGAAAGGCGAATACGAGCAGTACTTC | few | NA | TRBJ2-7 | TRBV20-1
CASSRIAAGSVGDTQYF | TGTGCCAGCAGTCGAATAGCGGCCGGGTCAGTCGGAGATACGCAGTATTTT | NA | NA | TRBJ2-3 | TRBV7-6
CSPRDRSYNEQFF | TGCAGTCCCCGGGACAGATCCTACAATGAGCAGTTCTTC | few | TRBD1 | TRBJ2-1 | TRBV20-1
CASSLARRGSDTQYF | TGTGCCAGCAGCTTAGCGAGGCGGGGATCAGATACGCAGTATTTT | NA | NA | TRBJ2-3 | TRBV7-9
CAWSVQPSSYEQYF | TGTGCCTGGAGTGTACAACCCAGCTCCTACGAGCAGTACTTC | NA | NA | TRBJ2-7 | TRBV30
CSARPGTGRNIQYF | TGCAGTGCTAGACCTGGGACAGGGAGAAACATTCAGTACTTC | NA | TRBD1 | TRBJ2-4 | TRBV20-1
CATSREASGGGSTDTQYF | TGTGCCACCAGCAGAGAGGCTAGCGGGGGGGGTAGCACAGATACGCAGTATTTT | few | TRBD2 | TRBJ2-3 | TRBV15
CSVGFDRGIRGTQYF | TGCAGCGTTGGATTCGACAGGGGGATTAGGGGGACCCAGTACTTC | few | TRBD1 | TRBJ2-5 | TRBV29-1
CASSFSGGGEQYF | TGTGCCAGCAGCTTCTCCGGGGGGGGCGAGCAGTACTTC | few | TRBD2 | TRBJ2-7 | TRBV7-8
CASSALAGQGKETQYF | TGTGCCAGCAGCGCCCTAGCTGGACAGGGGAAAGAGACCCAGTACTTC | few | TRBD1 | TRBJ2-5 | TRBV9
CASSAGPLGNEQYF | TGTGCCAGCAGCGCCGGTCCCCTCGGCAACGAGCAGTACTTC | many | NA | TRBJ2-7 | TRBV9
CAIKPGLAGDEQYF | TGTGCCATAAAACCGGGACTAGCGGGAGACGAGCAGTACTTC | few | TRBD2 | TRBJ2-7 | TRBV10-3
CSASRGGRGTEAFF | TGCAGTGCTAGCCGGGGTGGCAGGGGAACTGAAGCTTTCTTT | many | NA | TRBJ1-1 | TRBV20-1
CASREPGAGETQYF | TGTGCCAGCAGAGAACCAGGGGCCGGAGAGACCCAGTACTTC | NA | NA | TRBJ2-5 | TRBV6-1
CASSGGQGNEQFF | TGTGCCAGCAGTGGGGGACAGGGCAATGAGCAGTTCTTC | NA | TRBD1 | TRBJ2-1 | TRBV6-2/TRBV6-3
CASSRGRAGNTIYF | TGTGCCAGCAGCCGGGGACGAGCCGGAAACACCATATATTTT | many | NA | TRBJ1-3 | TRBV5-6
CSARDGGSPLHF | TGCAGTGCTAGAGATGGTGGTTCACCCCTCCACTTT | NA | NA | TRBJ1-6 | TRBV20-1
CASGLGEAGNQPQHF | TGTGCCAGCGGACTGGGGGAGGCGGGCAATCAGCCCCAGCATTTT | NA | NA | TRBJ1-5 | TRBV28
CATSDADPDTQYF | TGTGCCACCAGTGATGCGGATCCAGATACGCAGTATTTT | NA | NA | TRBJ2-3 | TRBV24-1
CASGLAGVQETQYF | TGTGCCAGCGGTTTAGCGGGGGTACAAGAGACCCAGTACTTC | NA | TRBD2 | TRBJ2-5 | TRBV28
CASSLGQQSTDTQYF | TGTGCCAGCAGCTTAGGACAGCAAAGCACAGATACGCAGTATTTT | NA | NA | TRBJ2-3 | TRBV11-3
CASSPTLTYRGEETQYF | TGTGCCAGCAGCCCAACCCTTACTTACAGGGGAGAAGAGACCCAGTACTTC | few | TRBD1 | TRBJ2-5 | TRBV6-1
CSAAGTSGYSYEQYF | TGCAGTGCTGCCGGGACTAGCGGATACTCCTACGAGCAGTACTTC | few | TRBD2 | TRBJ2-7 | TRBV20-1
CASSLVAGGPLADTQYF | TGTGCCAGCAGCTTGGTAGCGGGGGGGCCCCTGGCAGATACGCAGTATTTT | few | TRBD2 | TRBJ2-3 | TRBV5-6
CASSLGPQGGYGYTF | TGCGCCAGCAGCTTGGGGCCTCAGGGCGGCTATGGCTACACCTTC | NA | NA | TRBJ1-2 | TRBV5-1
CSVNPRISTDTQYF | TGCAGCGTGAACCCCAGAATTTCCACAGATACGCAGTATTTT | NA | NA | TRBJ2-3 | TRBV29-1
CASSAGTATYEQYF | TGTGCCAGCAGTGCCGGGACAGCAACCTACGAGCAGTACTTC | NA | TRBD1 | TRBJ2-7 | TRBV28
CASSLYERGNSPLHF | TGTGCCAGCAGCTTGTACGAAAGGGGGAATTCACCCCTCCACTTT | NA | NA | TRBJ1-6 | TRBV7-8